Each of the 9 T cell receptor beta chains below was sequenced from the same sample in a study of T cell changes during pregnancy in multiple sclerosis (dated by TCRdb to between 2017 and 2020). The method was the immunoSEQ multiplex PCR assay. TCRdb took over this immuneACCESS table, retaining in-frame rearrangements with V and J assigned. Such tables are incomplete; in checked studies, under half of the missing clones stem from an unresolved V gene, and the remainder is unexplained. Counted in this sample were about 16,000 clones; approximately 95% of them appeared once. 0.8% to 1% of the sample comes from the top ten. The sequenced sample was peripheral blood, obtained in the third trimester of pregnancy. These receptors were collected from a female donor with multiple sclerosis, enrolled in a pregnancy study.

V and J are TRBV27 and TRBJ2-7; TRBD1 agrees at 8 bases. After removal of 0 bases from V and 3 bases from J, the junction contained 1 base not matched to a gene. Germline values: CDR1 MNHEY, CDR2 SMNVEV (reference sequence). CDR3 size: 14 residues. Here the CDR3 DNA reads TGTGCCAGCAGTTTATCACAGGGGGGCTACGAGCAGTACTTC. It yields the protein CASSLSQGGYEQYF.

The rearrangement uses TRBV10-3 and TRBJ2-3; D is undetermined. The germline V and J ends were trimmed by 4 bases and 3 bases, with 5 bases remaining between them. This CDR3 comprises 12 residues. CDR1 and CDR2 (germline): ENHRY, SYGVKD. CDR3 residues: CAISAMTDTQYF. In DNA, the CDR3 is TGTGCCATCAGTGCCATGACAGATACGCAGTATTTT.

The chain employs TRBV9 and TRBJ2-1, with 8 bases that match TRBD2. V lost 0 bases and J lost 0; bases outside the gene matches: 14. Germline V gene data show CDR1 as SGDLS and CDR2 as YYNGEE. The CDR3 is 20 residues long. The CDR3 coding sequence is TGTGCCAGCAGCGTAGTGCCTTCCAGCGGGGGAACAAACTCCTACAATGAGCAGTTCTTC. Translated: CASSVVPSSGGTNSYNEQFF.

This rearrangement joins TRBV5-6 to TRBJ2-4; no definite D call. The germline V gene has CDR1 SGHDT and CDR2 YYEEEE. Trimming pared 0 bases from V and 11 bases from J, leaving 12 bases between. The CDR3 runs to 13 residues. In DNA form, the CDR3 reads TGTGCCAGCAGCTTGGCAGTCCGAGGCGTTCAGTACTTC. As protein: CASSLAVRGVQYF.

The rearrangement links TRBV6-1 to TRBJ1-1; D gene ambiguous. Germline CDR1 reads MNHNS; CDR2 reads SASEGT. V was clipped by 8 bases and J by 4 bases, with 20 bases between them. CDR3 length: 15 amino acids. The CDR3 region is CASPPQLGVSTEAFF. Written as DNA, the CDR3 is TGTGCCAGCCCCCCCCAGCTGGGAGTTAGCACTGAAGCTTTCTTT.

This chain uses TRBV7-3 with TRBJ1-1; 8 nucleotides agree with TRBD1. This CDR3 has 18 residues. V was clipped by 1 base and J by 0 bases; unmatched bases: 10. Germline CDR1 SGHTA, CDR2 FQGTGA. CDR3 nucleotides: TGTGCCAGCAGCTTAAGAAATGCAAGACAGGGGTTGAACACTGAAGCTTTCTTT. Protein: CASSLRNARQGLNTEAFF.

The rearrangement links TRBV2 to TRBJ2-5, with D perhaps TRBD2 (8 bases). V lost 6 bases, J lost 1 base, and 15 bases lay in between. The germline V gene encodes CDR1 SNHLY and CDR2 FYNNEI. The CDR3 extends over 15 amino acids. The CDR3 region is CASRRGRGAQETQYF. The CDR3 bases are TGTGCCAGCAGGAGGGGGCGGGGGGCCCAAGAGACCCAGTACTTC.

The chain links TRBV5-8 to TRBJ2-1; 7 bases agree with TRBD2. V shed 3 bases, J shed 2 bases, and the junction held 8 bases outside the gene matches. Germline V gives CDR1 SGHTS, CDR2 YDEGEE. CDR3 size: 16 residues. The CDR3 DNA is TGTGCCAGCAGCTCCGGGACGGCGGGGGCCTACAATGAGCAGTTCTTC. Amino acids: CASSSGTAGAYNEQFF. Together with reference TRBV5-8 and TRBJ2-1, the CDR3 gives the full variable domain: EAGVTQSPTHLIKTRGQQATLRCSPISGHTSVYWYQQALGLGLQFLLWYDEGEERNRGNFPPRFSGRQFPNYSSELNVNALELEDSALYLCASSSGTAGAYNEQFFGPGTRLTVL.

The gene calls are TRBV7-9 and TRBJ2-7; a possible D gene is TRBD2 (6 bases). Trimming removed 0 bases from V and 7 bases from J, with 10 bases in between. The germline gives CDR1 SEHNR, CDR2 FQNEAQ (reference sequence). CDR3 length: 13 residues. The CDR3 reads CASSLAEGREQYF. For the CDR3, the DNA is TGTGCCAGCAGCTTAGCTGAGGGGAGGGAGCAGTACTTC. Full variable domain (rest looked up from reference TRBV7-9 and TRBJ2-7): DTGVSQNPRHKITKRGQNVTFRCDPISEHNRLYWYRQTLGQGPEFLTYFQNEAQLEKSRLLSDRFSAERPKGSFSTLEIQRTEQGDSAMYLCASSLAEGREQYFGPGTRLTVT.